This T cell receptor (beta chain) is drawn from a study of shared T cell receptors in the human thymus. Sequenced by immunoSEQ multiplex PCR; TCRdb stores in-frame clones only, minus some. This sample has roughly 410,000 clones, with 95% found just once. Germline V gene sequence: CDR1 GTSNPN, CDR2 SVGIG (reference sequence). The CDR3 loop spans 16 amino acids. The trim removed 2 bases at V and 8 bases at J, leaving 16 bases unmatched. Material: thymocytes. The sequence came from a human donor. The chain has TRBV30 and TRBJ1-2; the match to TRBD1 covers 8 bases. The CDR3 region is CAWSTGTGGVRRGYTF. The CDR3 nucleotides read TGTGCCTGGAGTACAGGTACAGGGGGAGTCCGTCGGGGCTACACCTTC.